What follows is one T cell receptor (beta chain) and its context. Its antigen is currently unknown. A clone one base away is much larger, so this may be a read error. The source of the sample is a study of blood T cells in healthy people across ages. Overall study findings and caveats: Measured against age, TCR beta diversity per million T cells decreased in a roughly linear manner.

Primed by a sample-barcoded 5' primer and a J-beta primer mix, a second PCR proceeded for roughly 6 to 12 cycles. Sequencing of every sample gave 2.5 million or more CDR3-containing paired-end reads. From the 5' RACE reads, TCRdb called clonotypes with MiXCR, one entry per CDR3 protein. The repertoire has about 840,000 distinct CDR3 sequences, 25% to 30% of them found once; the top ten carry around 9.6%. Germline CDR1 reads SGHRS; CDR2 reads YFSETQ. This CDR3 has 15 amino acids. The data also belong to a second study, concerning T cells of mothers and their children. This second report adds: Unrelated mother-child pairs always had slightly, but never significantly, lower normalized overlap than related pairs.

Sequenced sample: blood. This chain connects TRBV5-1 to TRBJ2-7; TRBD1 aligns across 7 bases. The source of this sequence is a middle-aged woman in good health. The CDR3 DNA reads as TGCACCAGCAGCCCCCGGGACAGTTTCTCCTACGAGCAGTACTTC. It codes for CTSSPRDSFSYEQYF.